In this sample, the clone carrying this T cell receptor (beta chain) turned up many times. Its antigen remains unidentified. Germline loops: CDR1 LGHDT, CDR2 YNNKEL (reference sequence). The length of the CDR3 is 15 residues. The J segment lost 1 base and the V segment lost 3 bases, leaving 3 bases of the junction unmatched. This sample was included in a study of T-cell memory formation after mild COVID-19. Libraries for TCRalpha and TCRbeta carried sample barcodes and unique molecular identifiers via 5'RACE. TCRdb used MiXCR to reprocess the 5' RACE reads, holding one entry per CDR3 protein. The sample lists 150,000 to 200,000 distinct CDR3 sequences, roughly 10% occurring once. Findings and limits, study-wide: Specificity for SARS-CoV-2 was not confirmed among the second-wave clones peaking on day 37. Researchers report contracting CD4+ clones mostly in CM and EM, with CD8+ clones in EMRA.

The sample taken for sequencing was PBMCs or a T cell subset sorted from them (not recorded which). This receptor was taken from a man between 18 and 29 years old who had mild COVID-19 (a few samples of this study predate the infection). Cell type and time point are not known. The chain uses TRBV3-1 and TRBJ2-3, with TRBD2 matching 8 bases. In DNA form, the CDR3 reads TGTGCCAGCAGCCACGCGCGGGGGGGCACAGATACGCAGTATTTT. This codes for CASSHARGGTDTQYF.